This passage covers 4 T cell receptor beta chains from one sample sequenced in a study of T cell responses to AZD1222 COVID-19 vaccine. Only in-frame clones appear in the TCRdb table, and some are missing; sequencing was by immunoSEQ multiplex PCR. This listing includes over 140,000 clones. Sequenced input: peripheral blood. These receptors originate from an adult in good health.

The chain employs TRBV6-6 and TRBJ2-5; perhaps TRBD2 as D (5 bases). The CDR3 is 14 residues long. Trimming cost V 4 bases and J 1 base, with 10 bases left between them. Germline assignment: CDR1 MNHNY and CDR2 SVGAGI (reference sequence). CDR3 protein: CASSSLGGQETQYF. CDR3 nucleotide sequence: TGTGCCAGCAGTTCCTTAGGAGGCCAAGAGACCCAGTACTTC.

The CDR3 protein is CASSPLGGTPTYEQYF. CDR3 nucleotides: TGTGCCAGCTCACCCCTCGGGGGGACACCCACTTACGAGCAGTACTTC. This chain connects TRBV18 to TRBJ2-7; D is perhaps TRBD2 (7 bases). The CDR3 has 16 amino acids. Germline V gene sequence: CDR1 KGHSH, CDR2 LQKENI. The V end lost 3 bases, the J end lost 4 bases, and 19 bases lay between the germline ends.

The CDR3 nucleotides are TGTGCCAGCAGCTTAGGTTTAGGAGGGGCAGGTGGCTACACCTTC. It encodes CASSLGLGGAGGYTF. The chain combines TRBV7-6 with TRBJ1-2; D perhaps matches TRBD1 (5 bases). CDR1 and CDR2 (germline): SGHVS, FNYEAQ. V gave up 1 base and J gave up 7 bases, with 16 bases separating them. This CDR3 comprises 15 residues.

DNA of the CDR3: TGCGCCAGCAGCTTAGGACAGGTGACCTACGAGCAGTACTTC. It specifies CASSLGQVTYEQYF. The V gene is TRBV5-1, the J gene TRBJ2-7; 7 bases map to TRBD1. Germline loops: CDR1 SGHRS, CDR2 YFSETQ. The CDR3 runs 14 residues. J was trimmed by 2 bases and V by 2 bases; bases with no gene match: 4.